This T cell receptor (beta chain) came from a study of Ad26.COV2.S vaccination and SARS-CoV-2 variants. Study observations and caveats: It was vaccine recipients, not placebo recipients, who had the higher spike-specific TCR breadth. Breadth and depth estimates from TCRs may understate total T cell responses.

Trimming removed 8 bases from V and 2 bases from J; junction bases left unmatched: 9. The CDR3 has 15 residues. Per the germline V gene, CDR1 is MNHEY and CDR2 is SMNVEV (reference sequence). Using immunoSEQ multiplex PCR, the repertoire was profiled, and TCRdb retains in-frame clones only, with some absent. The repertoire has 350,000 to 450,000 clones, about four fifths of them found once; the top ten carry 7% to 9.5%. Comments on this clone: The antigen is undetermined.

Regarding treatment: roughly 19 received Ad26.COV2.S at low or high dose, single or two shots; 5 received placebo; per-sample allocation not given. Day 63 after the first vaccine or placebo injection was the time point for sampling. Vaccine was an Ad26 vector expressing Wuhan-strain SARS-CoV-2 spike. This receptor was taken from a person between 18 and 65 years old who received the Ad26.COV2.S COVID-19 vaccine or a placebo. The chain has TRBV27 and TRBJ2-1; 7 bases line up with TRBD2. Material: peripheral blood, obtained in a trial of Ad26.COV2.S vaccine versus placebo. In DNA, the CDR3 is TGTGCCAGCGCTCCCGGGACTAACCCCTACAATGAGCAGTTCTTC. Translation: CASAPGTNPYNEQFF.